The 20 T cell receptor beta chains presented below share a single source sample, sequenced in a study of T cells after yellow fever vaccination (dated by TCRdb to about 2019). The library was prepared using 5' RACE. Sequenced using an Illumina HiSeq 2500. The public reads were reanalyzed by TCRdb: fastp trimming at Q25, MiXCR alignment, in-frame beta chains only. Identical CDR3 proteins give one entry, which carries the most common genes and DNA. The sample records about 180,000 distinct CDR3 sequences, approximately 6.2% of which are singletons. Nearly 3% of the sample is in the top ten clones. The label giving this sample's treatment or condition can be read as: live attenuated yellow fever vaccine strain. The sample consisted of CD4+ T cells sorted from PBMCs, taken on the day of the first yellow fever vaccination. The receptor set was obtained from a man in his late teens or twenties who received the YFV17D yellow fever vaccine.

In its sample, this clonotype was seen many times. This rearrangement joins TRBV2 to TRBJ2-5; weak D call: TRBD1 (6 bases). V was trimmed by 11 bases and J by 4 bases, leaving 14 bases between them. Per the germline V gene, CDR1 is SNHLY and CDR2 is FYNNEI. The CDR3 length is 12 residues. For the CDR3, the DNA is TGTGCCGTAAGGACAGTCGCAGAGACCCAGTACTTC. Its protein product is CAVRTVAETQYF.

This clonotype came up many times. The genes are TRBV6-5 and TRBJ1-4; a weak D match, TRBD1 (5 bases). The germline CDR1 and CDR2 sequences are MNHEY and SVGAGI. This CDR3 has 14 residues. V was cut by 2 bases and J by 2 bases, with 6 bases left in between. The DNA for the CDR3 is TGTGCCAGCAGTTACGGGGGGACTAATGAAAAACTGTTTTTT. Protein product: CASSYGGTNEKLFF.

The chain has TRBV19 and TRBJ1-2; TRBD1 might be the D (5 bases). Germline values: CDR1 LNHDA, CDR2 SQIVND (reference sequence). This CDR3 comprises 12 residues. V lost 10 bases, J lost 4 bases, and 13 bases lay in between. DNA of the CDR3: TGTGCCACTGGGACCCCCTCCTATGGCTACACCTTC. Residues: CATGTPSYGYTF.

The rearrangement links TRBV7-3 to TRBJ2-6; tentative D call: TRBD1 (5 bases). V was trimmed by 5 bases and J by 0 bases, leaving 11 bases between them. The CDR3 covers 16 residues. Germline CDR1 and CDR2: SGHTA and FQGTGA. CDR3 region: CASSTLQDSGANVLTF. The CDR3 region has the DNA TGTGCCAGCAGCACCCTACAGGACTCTGGGGCCAACGTCCTGACTTTC. Combining the CDR3 with reference TRBV7-3 and TRBJ2-6 gives the whole variable domain GAGVSQTPSNKVTEKGKYVELRCDPISGHTALYWYRQSLGQGPEFLIYFQGTGAADDSGLPNDRFFAVRPEGSVSTLKIQRTERGDSAVYLCASSTLQDSGANVLTFGAGSRLTVL.

This clonotype was counted only a few times. This chain uses TRBV7-2 with TRBJ1-5; D not certain. Germline V gene data show CDR1 as SGHTA and CDR2 as FQGNSA. Trimming left V 5 bases short and J 1 base short, with 18 bases between. The CDR3 consists of 17 residues. Here the CDR3 DNA reads TGTGCCAGCAGCCCCGGAGGTTGGATTACGAGCAATCAGCCCCAGCATTTT. Translation: CASSPGGWITSNQPQHF.

This clonotype has at least ten counts. This sequence joins TRBV7-3 and TRBJ2-2; weak D call: TRBD1 (5 bases). Germline lookup yields CDR1 SGHTA and CDR2 FQGTGA. This CDR3 contains 17 residues. Trimming left V 2 bases short and J 7 bases short, with 20 bases between. The CDR3 region has the DNA TGTGCCAGCAGCTTATCCATTGGGCAGGGCTTTAGCGGGGAGCTGTTTTTT. Encoded protein: CASSLSIGQGFSGELFF.

This clonotype was picked up many times. The gene calls are TRBV10-1 and TRBJ2-1; the match to TRBD2 covers 7 bases. V dropped 0 bases and J dropped 4; count of bases not matched to a gene: 6. Per germline, CDR1 WNHNN and CDR2 SYGVQD (reference sequence). The CDR3 has 16 residues. CDR3 DNA: TGCGCCAGCAGTGAGTCGGGAGCGGGGTATTACAATGAGCAGTTCTTC. It yields the protein CASSESGAGYYNEQFF.

The chain joins TRBV27 to TRBJ2-7; no clear D gene. The CDR3 consists of 12 residues. In germline, CDR1 is MNHEY, CDR2 SMNVEV (reference sequence). V dropped 4 bases and J dropped 3 bases, with 7 bases sitting between them. The CDR3 spells CASSSNLYEQYV. CDR3 coding DNA: TGTGCCAGCAGTTCCAATCTCTACGAGCAGTACGTC.

The rearrangement uses TRBV7-2 and TRBJ1-2; D uncertain. This CDR3 spans 16 amino acids. Germline CDR1 reads SGHTA; CDR2 reads FQGNSA. V was cut by 4 bases and J by 4 bases, with 19 bases left in between. This CDR3 is CASSYLLGGRTYGYTF. In DNA, the CDR3 is TGTGCCAGCAGCTATCTCCTGGGAGGCCGTACCTATGGCTACACCTTC.

This clonotype was seen only a few times. The chain combines TRBV19 with TRBJ1-1; unclear D gene. CDR1 LNHDA and CDR2 SQIVND come from the germline V gene (reference sequence). Trimming pared 5 bases from V and 1 base from J, leaving 14 bases between. The CDR3 is 15 residues long. The CDR3 is CASSAGPAKNTEAFF. The CDR3 bases are TGTGCCAGTAGTGCGGGCCCTGCTAAGAACACTGAAGCTTTCTTT. Combining the CDR3 with reference TRBV19 and TRBJ1-1 gives the whole variable domain DGGITQSPKYLFRKEGQNVTLSCEQNLNHDAMYWYRQDPGQGLRLIYYSQIVNDFQKGDIAEGYSVSREKKESFPLTVTSAQKNPTAFYLCASSAGPAKNTEAFFGQGTRLTVV.

This clonotype occurred a few times. The chain couples TRBV20-1 to TRBJ2-7; D is ambiguous. Trimming pared 4 bases from V and 3 bases from J, leaving 7 bases between. This CDR3 spans 11 amino acids. Germline-derived CDR1 and CDR2 are DFQATT and SNEGSKA (reference sequence). The CDR3 DNA follows: TGCAGTGCTACAGGAAACTACGAGCAGTACTTC. It yields the protein CSATGNYEQYF.

This clonotype has just a few counts. This rearrangement joins TRBV19 to TRBJ1-2; D is perhaps TRBD1 (5 bases). CDR3 size: 14 residues. From germline, CDR1 is LNHDA and CDR2 SQIVND (reference sequence). The ends were cut back, 0 bases at V and 8 bases at J, with 13 bases in the middle. The CDR3 DNA sequence: TGTGCCAGTAGTATAGATCGCCGGGGCGGAGGCTACACCTTC. Residues: CASSIDRRGGGYTF. Complete variable domain (other parts from reference TRBV19 and TRBJ1-2): DGGITQSPKYLFRKEGQNVTLSCEQNLNHDAMYWYRQDPGQGLRLIYYSQIVNDFQKGDIAEGYSVSREKKESFPLTVTSAQKNPTAFYLCASSIDRRGGGYTFGSGTRLTVV.

This clonotype was recorded a few times. The chain employs TRBV29-1 and TRBJ2-1, with TRBD1 matching 9 bases. This CDR3 comprises 15 residues. The V gene end was trimmed by 4 bases and the J gene end by 5 bases; junction bases not matched to a gene: 9. Germline-derived CDR1 and CDR2 are SQVTM and ANQGSEA. The CDR3 bases are TGCAGCGTTGCCTCCGGGACAGGGTACGACAATGAGCAGTTCTTC. Encoded protein: CSVASGTGYDNEQFF.

Many counts were recorded for this clonotype. The chain links TRBV9 to TRBJ2-7, with TRBD1 identical over 7 bases. Trimming took 0 bases from V and 4 from J; bases not matched to a gene: 4. CDR1 and CDR2 (germline): SGDLS, YYNGEE. CDR3 size: 14 residues. The CDR3 sequence: CASSVGNRGYEQYF. In DNA form, the CDR3 reads TGTGCCAGCAGCGTAGGAAACAGGGGATACGAGCAGTACTTC.

This clonotype was counted many times. This chain joins TRBV4-1 and TRBJ2-5, with D unclear. Trimming shortened V by 2 bases and J by 0 bases, and 10 bases separated the two germline ends. There are 15 residues in the CDR3. CDR1 MGHRA and CDR2 YSYEKL come from the germline V gene. The chain's CDR3 is CASSQTTAYQETQYF. For the CDR3, the DNA is TGCGCCAGCAGCCAAACCACAGCGTACCAAGAGACCCAGTACTTC.

This clonotype was seen a handful of times. One end of the junction varies from germline; a read error may be responsible. CDR3 amino acids: CASSRGQGSGHTF. In DNA form, the CDR3 reads TGTGCCAGCAGCCGAGGACAGGGAAGTGGCCACACCTTC. The gene calls are TRBV7-3 and TRBJ1-2; TRBD1 matches at 8 bases. The germline V gene has CDR1 SGHTA and CDR2 FQGTGA. The CDR3 consists of 13 residues.

This clonotype was found many times. This sequence joins TRBV5-1 and TRBJ2-2; D perhaps matches TRBD2 (5 bases). Germline CDR1 SGHRS, CDR2 YFSETQ. V was cut by 6 bases and J by 6 bases, with 21 bases left in between. This CDR3 contains 16 residues. The CDR3 coding sequence is TGCGCCAGCAAGGTTCTCTTAAAGAAGCGGCCCGGGGAGCTGTTTTTT. Translation: CASKVLLKKRPGELFF.

The V gene is TRBV5-1, the J gene TRBJ2-5; 10 bases fit TRBD2. V dropped 0 bases and J dropped 2; count of bases not matched to a gene: 4. The CDR3 loop spans 16 amino acids. Looked up from germline, CDR1 is SGHRS and CDR2 is YFSETQ. CDR3 DNA: TGCGCCAGCAGCTTGGAGGCTAGCGGGGGACAAGAGACCCAGTACTTC. Translated: CASSLEASGGQETQYF.

This clonotype was picked up many times. J is TRBJ2-7 and V is TRBV5-8; D could derive from TRBD1 or TRBD2 (6 bases each). V lost 4 bases to trimming and J lost 8 bases, with 19 bases between them. Germline V CDR1 and CDR2: SGHTS, YDEGEE. The CDR3 covers 14 residues. The DNA for the CDR3 is TGTGCCAGCAGCCCCGGGGGACAAGTGGCGCAGCAGTACTTC. It codes for CASSPGGQVAQQYF.

This clonotype was counted ten times or more. The chain carries TRBV15 and TRBJ1-1; D gene ambiguous. Germline-derived CDR1 and CDR2 are LNHNV and YYDKDF (reference sequence). There are 12 residues in the CDR3. V was clipped by 0 bases and J by 8 bases, with 7 bases between them. The CDR3 region has the DNA TGTGCCACCAGCAGAGATGCGGGAGAAGCTTTCTTT. This sequence encodes CATSRDAGEAFF.